This T cell receptor beta chain was documented in a study of shared clonotypes between healthy human individuals. Study-level results: Only a few donors were included, so the genetic and exposure-history diversity represented was limited.

This CDR3 is 12 amino acids long. V was clipped by 5 bases and J by 5 bases, with 10 bases between them. CDR1 is SEHNR, CDR2 FQNEAQ, per germline (reference sequence). HIV-negative, healthy adults without recent acute infections or vaccinations were the donors. With regard to this clone: The target antigen is unknown.

Study processing details: Filtering differed for immunoSEQ, which gave only junction sequences without quality scores. The protocol was immunoSEQ multiplex PCR, while the TCRdb copy is restricted to in-frame clones and leaves out a portion. That table furnishes V, J and clone size, whereas the DNA furnished D and trimming. Of under 1,900,000 clones listed, approximately 98.5% are singletons. The sequence was obtained from a man younger than 45 in good health. Input material: naive CD4+ T cells sorted from blood. This sample's subset: CD45RA+ positively selected. The genes are TRBV7-9 and TRBJ2-7; D gene unclear. The CDR3 nucleotides are TGTGCCAGCAGCCCCTCCTCTCACGAGCAGTACTTC. Its protein product is CASSPSSHEQYF.